This T cell receptor beta chain is from a study of chemoradiotherapy in HPV16-positive cancers. TCRdb keeps only in-frame clones here, not all; method: immunoSEQ multiplex PCR. The table has around 2,000 clones, roughly 80% seen once. The length of the CDR3 is 13 residues. The V end was cut by 2 bases, the J end by 7 bases, with 10 bases between. Germline V gene lookup returns CDR1 SGHRS and CDR2 YFSETQ. This specimen consisted of tumor tissue, obtained from a patient who underwent chemoradiotherapy. The chain carries TRBV5-1 and TRBJ2-1; possible D gene TRBD1, 6 bases. The TCR comes from a human donor with HPV-associated anogenital cancer. The CDR3: CASSLQGPNEQFF. The DNA of the CDR3 is TGCGCCAGCAGCTTACAGGGTCCAAATGAGCAGTTCTTC.